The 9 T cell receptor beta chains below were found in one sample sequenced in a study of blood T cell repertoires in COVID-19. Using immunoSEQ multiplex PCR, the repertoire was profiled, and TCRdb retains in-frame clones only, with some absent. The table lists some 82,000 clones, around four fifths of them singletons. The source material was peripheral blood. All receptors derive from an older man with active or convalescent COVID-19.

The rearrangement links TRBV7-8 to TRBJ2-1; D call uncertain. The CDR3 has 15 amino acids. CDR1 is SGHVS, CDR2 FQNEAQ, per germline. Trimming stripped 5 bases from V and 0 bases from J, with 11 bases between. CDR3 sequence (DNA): TGTGCCAGCAGCCCCCGAGGTCCCTCCTACAATGAGCAGTTCTTC. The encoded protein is CASSPRGPSYNEQFF. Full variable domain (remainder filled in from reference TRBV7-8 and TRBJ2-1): GAGVSQSPRYKVAKRGQDVALRCDPISGHVSLFWYQQALGQGPEFLTYFQNEAQLDKSGLPSDRFFAERPEGSVSTLKIQRTQQEDSAVYLCASSPRGPSYNEQFFGPGTRLTVL.

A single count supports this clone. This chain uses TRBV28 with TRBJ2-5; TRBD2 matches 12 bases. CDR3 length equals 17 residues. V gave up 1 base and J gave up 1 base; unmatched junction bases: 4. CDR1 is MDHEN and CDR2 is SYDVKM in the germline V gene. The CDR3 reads CASSLLGLAGPQETQYF. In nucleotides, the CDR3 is TGTGCCAGCAGTTTATTGGGACTAGCGGGCCCCCAAGAGACCCAGTACTTC.

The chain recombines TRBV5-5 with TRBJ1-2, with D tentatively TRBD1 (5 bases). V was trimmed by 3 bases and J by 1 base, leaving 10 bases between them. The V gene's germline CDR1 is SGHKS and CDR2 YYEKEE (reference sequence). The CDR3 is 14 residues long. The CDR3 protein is CASSSTAFNYGYTF. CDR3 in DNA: TGTGCCAGCAGCTCGACAGCTTTTAACTATGGCTACACCTTC.

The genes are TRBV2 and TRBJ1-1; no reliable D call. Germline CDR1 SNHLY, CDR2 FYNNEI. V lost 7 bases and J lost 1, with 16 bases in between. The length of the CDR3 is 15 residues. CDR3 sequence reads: CASTYTFSQNTEAFF. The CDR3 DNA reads TGTGCCAGCACTTATACTTTTTCTCAGAACACTGAAGCTTTCTTT.

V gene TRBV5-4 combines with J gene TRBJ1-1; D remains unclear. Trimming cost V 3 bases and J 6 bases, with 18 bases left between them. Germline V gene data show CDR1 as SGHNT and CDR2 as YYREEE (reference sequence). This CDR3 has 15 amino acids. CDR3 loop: CASSSATGARAEAFF. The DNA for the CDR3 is TGTGCCAGCAGCTCCGCCACGGGAGCAAGAGCTGAAGCTTTCTTT.

CDR3 sequence: CATSREIAGTSQPQHF. DNA of the CDR3: TGTGCCACCAGCAGAGAAATAGCAGGGACAAGCCAGCCCCAGCATTTT. The J gene is TRBJ1-5, the V gene TRBV15, with D perhaps matching TRBD1 (6 bases). Trimming shortened V by 0 bases and J by 7 bases, and 16 bases separated the two germline ends. The CDR3 consists of 16 residues. Germline-derived CDR1 and CDR2 are LNHNV and YYDKDF (reference sequence).

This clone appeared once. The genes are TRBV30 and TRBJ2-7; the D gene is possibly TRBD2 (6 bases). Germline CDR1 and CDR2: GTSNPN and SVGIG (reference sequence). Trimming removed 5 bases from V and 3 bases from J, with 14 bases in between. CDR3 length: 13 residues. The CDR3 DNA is TGTGCCTGGCGGGACTCTTTCTTCTACGAGCAGTACTTC. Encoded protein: CAWRDSFFYEQYF.

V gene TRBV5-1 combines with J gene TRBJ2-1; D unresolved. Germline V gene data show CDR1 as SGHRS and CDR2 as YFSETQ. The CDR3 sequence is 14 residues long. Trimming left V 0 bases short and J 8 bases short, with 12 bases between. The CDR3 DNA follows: TGCGCCAGCAGCTTGGCCGGCTCGGGTTATGAGCAGTTCTTC. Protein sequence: CASSLAGSGYEQFF. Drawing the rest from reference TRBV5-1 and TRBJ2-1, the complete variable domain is KAGVTQTPRYLIKTRGQQVTLSCSPISGHRSVSWYQQTPGQGLQFLFEYFSETQRNKGNFPGRFSGRQFSNSRSEMNVSTLELGDSALYLCASSLAGSGYEQFFGPGTRLTVL.

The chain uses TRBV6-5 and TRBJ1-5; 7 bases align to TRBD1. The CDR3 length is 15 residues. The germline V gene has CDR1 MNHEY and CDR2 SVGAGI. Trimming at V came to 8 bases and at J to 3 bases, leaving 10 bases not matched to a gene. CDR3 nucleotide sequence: TGTGCCAGCCAGCAGGGGGTTTCCCCCAATCAGCCCCAGCATTTT. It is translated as CASQQGVSPNQPQHF.